The rows below give T cell receptor beta chains drawn from one sample of a study of PD-1 blockade in classical Hodgkin lymphoma. Profiled with immunoSEQ multiplex PCR; TCRdb holds only in-frame clones, not every one. This table has about 43,000 clones, around 76% appearing once. This material consisted of peripheral blood mononuclear cells (PBMCs), taken before the second cycle of nivolumab. These receptor sequences come from a human donor with classical Hodgkin lymphoma. CDR3s include the opening cysteine and the closing phenylalanine or tryptophan. Each record gives: D gene, CDR3 length, J gene, clone size, V gene, CDR3 DNA, CDR3 protein. A D gene is named only where the DNA matches it firmly. Part of the rows lack a size; the others show once, few, many or a class for expanded clones.

D gene: TRBD2
CDR3 length: 15
J gene: TRBJ2-7
clone size: .
V gene: TRBV9
CDR3 DNA: TGTGCCAGCAGCGTAGAGGCTAGCGGGGGTCGAGAGCAGTACTTC
CDR3 protein: CASSVEASGGREQYF

D gene: .
CDR3 length: 15
J gene: TRBJ1-1
clone size: .
V gene: TRBV5-6
CDR3 DNA: TGTGCCAGCAGCTTGGGTAGGGGGAGGTACACTGAAGCTTTCTTT
CDR3 protein: CASSLGRGRYTEAFF

D gene: .
CDR3 length: 15
J gene: TRBJ1-6
clone size: few
V gene: TRBV2
CDR3 DNA: TGTGCCAGCGCTTGGGGGGACGGAGGGAGGTCACCCCTCCACTTT
CDR3 protein: CASAWGDGGRSPLHF

D gene: TRBD1
CDR3 length: 14
J gene: TRBJ1-2
clone size: .
V gene: TRBV9
CDR3 DNA: TGTGCCAGCAGCGGCGGACAGGGGGCACTTGGCTACACCTTC
CDR3 protein: CASSGGQGALGYTF

D gene: TRBD1
CDR3 length: 16
J gene: TRBJ1-5
clone size: .
V gene: TRBV13
CDR3 DNA: TGTGCCAGCAGCGCCTCCGGGACAGGGGGGACTCAGCCCCAGCATTTT
CDR3 protein: CASSASGTGGTQPQHF

D gene: .
CDR3 length: 12
J gene: TRBJ1-6
clone size: .
V gene: TRBV9
CDR3 DNA: TGTGCCAGCAGCGTTATCGGTGGACCCCTCCACTTT
CDR3 protein: CASSVIGGPLHF

D gene: .
CDR3 length: 15
J gene: TRBJ2-3
clone size: .
V gene: TRBV25-1
CDR3 DNA: TGTGCCAGCACCCCTGAGGGGGGGCATATAGATACGCAGTATTTT
CDR3 protein: CASTPEGGHIDTQYF

D gene: .
CDR3 length: 12
J gene: TRBJ2-2
clone size: once
V gene: TRBV5-1
CDR3 DNA: TGCGCCAGCAGCTTAGGGCCCGGGGAGCTGTTTTTT
CDR3 protein: CASSLGPGELFF

D gene: .
CDR3 length: 14
J gene: TRBJ2-7
clone size: .
V gene: TRBV5-4
CDR3 DNA: TGTGCCAGCAGCTTGGAGCGGGTGAGTTACGAGCAGTACTTC
CDR3 protein: CASSLERVSYEQYF

D gene: .
CDR3 length: 11
J gene: TRBJ2-5
clone size: few
V gene: TRBV10-3
CDR3 DNA: TGTGCCATCAATTTAAGGGGAACCCAGTACTTC
CDR3 protein: CAINLRGTQYF

D gene: .
CDR3 length: 14
J gene: TRBJ2-5
clone size: .
V gene: TRBV4-1
CDR3 DNA: TGCGCCAGCAGCGCCCACGTACAGGAAGAGACCCAGTACTTC
CDR3 protein: CASSAHVQEETQYF

D gene: .
CDR3 length: 16
J gene: TRBJ1-1
clone size: .
V gene: TRBV7-6
CDR3 DNA: TGTGCCAGCAGCTTAGCGTTGAGGGGAATTAAGGCTGAAGCTTTCTTT
CDR3 protein: CASSLALRGIKAEAFF

D gene: TRBD1
CDR3 length: 14
J gene: TRBJ2-1
clone size: .
V gene: TRBV7-3
CDR3 DNA: TGTGCCAGCAGCCCCGTCGGGACAGGGGGTGAGCAGTTCTTC
CDR3 protein: CASSPVGTGGEQFF

D gene: .
CDR3 length: 15
J gene: TRBJ1-2
clone size: .
V gene: TRBV6-4
CDR3 DNA: TGTGCCAGCAGTGACGTAGCGGGATCCTACTATGGCTACACCTTC
CDR3 protein: CASSDVAGSYYGYTF

D gene: .
CDR3 length: 13
J gene: TRBJ1-3
clone size: .
V gene: TRBV14
CDR3 DNA: TGTGCCAGCAGCCACGCCGGGGGAAACACCATATATTTT
CDR3 protein: CASSHAGGNTIYF

D gene: .
CDR3 length: 12
J gene: TRBJ1-1
clone size: .
V gene: TRBV18
CDR3 DNA: TGTGCCAGCTCACCACAGGGGAATGAAGCTTTCTTT
CDR3 protein: CASSPQGNEAFF

D gene: .
CDR3 length: 12
J gene: TRBJ1-5
clone size: .
V gene: TRBV6-5
CDR3 DNA: TGTGCCAGCAGTTCCCTGGCTCAGCCCCAGCATTTT
CDR3 protein: CASSSLAQPQHF

D gene: TRBD2
CDR3 length: 16
J gene: TRBJ2-7
clone size: once
V gene: TRBV6-6
CDR3 DNA: TGTGCCAGCAGTTACTCGAGGCTAGCGGGAGGTTACGAGCAGTACTTC
CDR3 protein: CASSYSRLAGGYEQYF

D gene: .
CDR3 length: 13
J gene: TRBJ2-1
clone size: .
V gene: TRBV5-4
CDR3 DNA: TGTGCCAGCAGCGTGGGAACGCTCAATGAGCAGTTCTTC
CDR3 protein: CASSVGTLNEQFF

D gene: .
CDR3 length: 13
J gene: TRBJ1-2
clone size: once
V gene: TRBV7-9
CDR3 DNA: TGTGCCAGCAGCCCGATAACAGGGAGAGGCTACACCTTC
CDR3 protein: CASSPITGRGYTF

D gene: .
CDR3 length: 13
J gene: TRBJ2-7
clone size: many
V gene: TRBV6-1
CDR3 DNA: TGTGCCAGCAGTCTGATGACTAGCTACGAGCAGTACTTC
CDR3 protein: CASSLMTSYEQYF

D gene: .
CDR3 length: 15
J gene: TRBJ1-2
clone size: .
V gene: TRBV6-1
CDR3 DNA: TGTGCCAGCAGTGAACCCGGCAGGGTGGACTATGGCTACACCTTC
CDR3 protein: CASSEPGRVDYGYTF

D gene: .
CDR3 length: 15
J gene: TRBJ2-2
clone size: .
V gene: TRBV5-1
CDR3 DNA: TGCGCCAGCAGCTCAGGGACATCGAACACCGGGGAGCTGTTTTTT
CDR3 protein: CASSSGTSNTGELFF

D gene: .
CDR3 length: 15
J gene: TRBJ1-1
clone size: .
V gene: TRBV9
CDR3 DNA: TGTGCCAGCAGCGCCTCCGGGACGGCGAACACTGAAGCTTTCTTT
CDR3 protein: CASSASGTANTEAFF

D gene: TRBD2
CDR3 length: 16
J gene: TRBJ2-3
clone size: few
V gene: TRBV5-1
CDR3 DNA: TGCGCCAGCAGCATGGGACTAGCGGGGGTCGGAGATACGCAGTATTTT
CDR3 protein: CASSMGLAGVGDTQYF

D gene: TRBD1
CDR3 length: 15
J gene: TRBJ1-2
clone size: .
V gene: TRBV6-6
CDR3 DNA: TGTGCCAGCAGTTACTCGGGGGACAGGGGCTGGGGCTACACCTTC
CDR3 protein: CASSYSGDRGWGYTF

D gene: .
CDR3 length: 15
J gene: TRBJ2-1
clone size: few
V gene: TRBV5-1
CDR3 DNA: TGCGCCAGCAGCTTGGTCCAGGGCGTGAACAATGAGCAGTTCTTC
CDR3 protein: CASSLVQGVNNEQFF

D gene: TRBD1
CDR3 length: 13
J gene: TRBJ2-2
clone size: once
V gene: TRBV2
CDR3 DNA: TGTGCCAGGGGGACAGGGGTCACCGGGGAGCTGTTTTTT
CDR3 protein: CARGTGVTGELFF

D gene: TRBD1
CDR3 length: 14
J gene: TRBJ1-1
clone size: .
V gene: TRBV6-4
CDR3 DNA: TGTGCCAGCAGTTCCGGGACAGGGACCCCTGAAGCTTTCTTT
CDR3 protein: CASSSGTGTPEAFF

D gene: TRBD1
CDR3 length: 13
J gene: TRBJ1-1
clone size: .
V gene: TRBV29-1
CDR3 DNA: TGCAGCGTCAGTACAGGGGGGAACACTGAAGCTTTCTTT
CDR3 protein: CSVSTGGNTEAFF

D gene: .
CDR3 length: 14
J gene: TRBJ2-4
clone size: once
V gene: TRBV13
CDR3 DNA: TGTGCCAGCAGCTTAAGGGGAGATGGGAACATTCAGTACTTC
CDR3 protein: CASSLRGDGNIQYF

D gene: .
CDR3 length: 15
J gene: TRBJ2-7
clone size: .
V gene: TRBV9
CDR3 DNA: TGTGCCAGCAGCGTAGGGGGTACAGTCGGTAACGAGCAGTACTTC
CDR3 protein: CASSVGGTVGNEQYF

D gene: TRBD2
CDR3 length: 15
J gene: TRBJ2-7
clone size: .
V gene: TRBV7-9
CDR3 DNA: TGTGCCAGCAGCTTAGTAGCAGCGGGAGAAAGCGAGCAGTACTTC
CDR3 protein: CASSLVAAGESEQYF

D gene: .
CDR3 length: 16
J gene: TRBJ2-7
clone size: .
V gene: TRBV9
CDR3 DNA: TGTGCCAGCAGCGTAGAAGGCGACTTATCTAGCTACGAGCAGTACTTC
CDR3 protein: CASSVEGDLSSYEQYF

D gene: .
CDR3 length: 11
J gene: TRBJ2-1
clone size: .
V gene: TRBV27
CDR3 DNA: TGTGCCAGCAGTTTAGGCAATGAGCAGTTCTTC
CDR3 protein: CASSLGNEQFF

D gene: .
CDR3 length: 18
J gene: TRBJ2-1
clone size: few
V gene: TRBV14
CDR3 DNA: TGTGCCAGCAGCCAAGCGCAGGGGTTCGGTTTAGTCTACAATGAGCAGTTCTTC
CDR3 protein: CASSQAQGFGLVYNEQFF

D gene: TRBD2
CDR3 length: 11
J gene: TRBJ2-7
clone size: .
V gene: TRBV6-6
CDR3 DNA: TGTGCCAGCCAACGGGGGGAAGAGCAGTACTTC
CDR3 protein: CASQRGEEQYF

D gene: TRBD2
CDR3 length: 16
J gene: TRBJ2-7
clone size: .
V gene: TRBV28
CDR3 DNA: TGTGCCAGCAGGGAGTGGGCTAGCGGGAAACAGGGCGAGCAGTACTTC
CDR3 protein: CASREWASGKQGEQYF